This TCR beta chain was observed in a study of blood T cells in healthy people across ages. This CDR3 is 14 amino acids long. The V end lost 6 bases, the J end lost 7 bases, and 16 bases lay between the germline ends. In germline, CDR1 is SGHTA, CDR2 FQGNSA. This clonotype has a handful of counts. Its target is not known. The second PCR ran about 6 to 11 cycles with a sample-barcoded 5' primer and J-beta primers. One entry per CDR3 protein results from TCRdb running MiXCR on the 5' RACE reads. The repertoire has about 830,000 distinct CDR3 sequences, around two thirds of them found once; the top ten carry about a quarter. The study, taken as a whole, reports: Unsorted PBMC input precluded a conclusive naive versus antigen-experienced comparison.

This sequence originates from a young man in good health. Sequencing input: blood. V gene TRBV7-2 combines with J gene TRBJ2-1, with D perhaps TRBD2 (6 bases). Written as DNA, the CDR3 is TGTGCCAGCAGTTCCGCGGGGCCCGGAAATGAGCAGTTCTTC. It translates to CASSSAGPGNEQFF.